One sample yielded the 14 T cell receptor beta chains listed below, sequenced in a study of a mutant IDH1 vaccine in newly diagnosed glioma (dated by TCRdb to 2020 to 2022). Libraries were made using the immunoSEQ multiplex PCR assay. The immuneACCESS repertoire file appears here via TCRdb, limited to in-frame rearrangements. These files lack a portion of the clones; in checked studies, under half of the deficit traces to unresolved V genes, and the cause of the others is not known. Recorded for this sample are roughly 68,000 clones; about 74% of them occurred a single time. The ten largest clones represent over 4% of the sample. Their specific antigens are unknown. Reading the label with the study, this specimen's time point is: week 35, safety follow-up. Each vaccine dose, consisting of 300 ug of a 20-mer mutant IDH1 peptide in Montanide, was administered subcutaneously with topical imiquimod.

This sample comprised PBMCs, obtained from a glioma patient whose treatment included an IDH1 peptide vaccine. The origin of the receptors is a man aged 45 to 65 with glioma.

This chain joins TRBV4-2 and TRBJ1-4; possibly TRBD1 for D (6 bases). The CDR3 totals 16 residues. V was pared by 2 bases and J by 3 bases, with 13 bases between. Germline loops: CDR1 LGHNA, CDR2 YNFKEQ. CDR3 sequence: CASSQSGRGPNEKLFF. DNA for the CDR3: TGTGCCAGCAGCCAATCCGGTCGGGGGCCTAATGAAAAACTGTTTTTT.

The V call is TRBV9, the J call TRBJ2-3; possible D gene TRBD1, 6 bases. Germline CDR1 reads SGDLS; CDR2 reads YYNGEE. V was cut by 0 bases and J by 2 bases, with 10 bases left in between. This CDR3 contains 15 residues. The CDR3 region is CASSVEAGDTDTQYF. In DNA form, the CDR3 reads TGTGCCAGCAGCGTAGAGGCAGGGGACACAGATACGCAGTATTTT.

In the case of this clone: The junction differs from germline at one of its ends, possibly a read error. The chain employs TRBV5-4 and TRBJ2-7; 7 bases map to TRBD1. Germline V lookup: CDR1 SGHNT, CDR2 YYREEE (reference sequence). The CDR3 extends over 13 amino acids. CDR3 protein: CASRLAGTDEQYF. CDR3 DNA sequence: TGTGCCAGCAGGTTGGCCGGGACAGACGAGCAGTACTTC.

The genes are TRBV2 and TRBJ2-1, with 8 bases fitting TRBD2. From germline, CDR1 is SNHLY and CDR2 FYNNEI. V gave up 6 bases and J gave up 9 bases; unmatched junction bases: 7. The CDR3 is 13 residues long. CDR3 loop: CASRSGLVGEQFF. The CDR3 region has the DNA TGTGCCAGCAGATCGGGACTAGTCGGTGAGCAGTTCTTC.

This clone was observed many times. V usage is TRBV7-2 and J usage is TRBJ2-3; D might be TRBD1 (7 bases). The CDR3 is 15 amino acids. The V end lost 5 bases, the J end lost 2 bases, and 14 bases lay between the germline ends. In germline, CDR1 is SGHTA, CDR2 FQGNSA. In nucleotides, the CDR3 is TGTGCCAGCAGCCGCAGGGGGGATGACACAGATACGCAGTATTTT. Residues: CASSRRGDDTDTQYF. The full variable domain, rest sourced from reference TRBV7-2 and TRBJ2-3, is GAGVSQSPSNKVTEKGKDVELRCDPISGHTALYWYRQSLGQGLEFLIYFQGNSAPDKSGLPSDRFSAERTGGSVSTLTIQRTQQEDSAVYLCASSRRGDDTDTQYFGPGTRLTVL.

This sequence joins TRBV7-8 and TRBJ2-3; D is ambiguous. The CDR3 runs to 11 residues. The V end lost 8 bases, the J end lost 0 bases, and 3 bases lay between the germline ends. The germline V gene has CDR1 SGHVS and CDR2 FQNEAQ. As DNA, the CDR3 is TGTGCCAGCGGGAGCACAGATACGCAGTATTTT. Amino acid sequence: CASGSTDTQYF.

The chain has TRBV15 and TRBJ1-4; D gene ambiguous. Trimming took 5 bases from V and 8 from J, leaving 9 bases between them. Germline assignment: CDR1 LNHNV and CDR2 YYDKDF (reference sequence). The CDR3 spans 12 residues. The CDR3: CATSSVGEKLFF. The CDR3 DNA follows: TGTGCCACCAGCTCCGTGGGGGAAAAACTGTTTTTT.

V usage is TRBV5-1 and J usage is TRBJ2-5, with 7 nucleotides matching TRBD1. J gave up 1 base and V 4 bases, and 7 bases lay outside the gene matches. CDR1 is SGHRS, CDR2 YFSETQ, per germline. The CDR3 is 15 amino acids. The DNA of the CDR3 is TGCGCCAGCAGCGAGGGACAGAATAGCCAAGAGACCCAGTACTTC. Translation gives CASSEGQNSQETQYF.

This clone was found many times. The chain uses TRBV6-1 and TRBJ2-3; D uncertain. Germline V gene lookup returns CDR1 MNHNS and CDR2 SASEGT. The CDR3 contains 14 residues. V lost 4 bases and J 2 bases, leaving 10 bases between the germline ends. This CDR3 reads CASSARRHTDTQYF. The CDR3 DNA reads TGTGCCAGCAGTGCCCGGAGACACACAGATACGCAGTATTTT.

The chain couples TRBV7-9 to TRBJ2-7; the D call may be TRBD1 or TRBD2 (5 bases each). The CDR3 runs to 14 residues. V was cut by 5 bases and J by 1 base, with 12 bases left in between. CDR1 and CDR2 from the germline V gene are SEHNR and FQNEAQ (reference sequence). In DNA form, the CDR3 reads TGTGCCAGCAGCATCAGAGAGGGGTCCTACGAGCAGTACTTC. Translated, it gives CASSIREGSYEQYF.

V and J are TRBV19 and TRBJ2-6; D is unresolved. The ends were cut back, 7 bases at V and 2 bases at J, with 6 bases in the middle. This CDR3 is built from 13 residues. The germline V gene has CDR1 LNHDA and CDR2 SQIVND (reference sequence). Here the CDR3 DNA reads TGTGCCAGTACCATGGCTGGGGCCAACGTCCTGACTTTC. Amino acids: CASTMAGANVLTF. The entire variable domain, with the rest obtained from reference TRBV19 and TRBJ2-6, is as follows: DGGITQSPKYLFRKEGQNVTLSCEQNLNHDAMYWYRQDPGQGLRLIYYSQIVNDFQKGDIAEGYSVSREKKESFPLTVTSAQKNPTAFYLCASTMAGANVLTFGAGSRLTVL.

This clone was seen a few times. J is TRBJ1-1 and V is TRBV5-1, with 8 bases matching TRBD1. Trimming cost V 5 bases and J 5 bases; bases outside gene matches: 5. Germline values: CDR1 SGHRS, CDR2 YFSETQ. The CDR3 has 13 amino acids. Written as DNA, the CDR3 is TGCGCCAGCAGAGGACAGGGTGGGACTGAAGCTTTCTTT. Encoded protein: CASRGQGGTEAFF.

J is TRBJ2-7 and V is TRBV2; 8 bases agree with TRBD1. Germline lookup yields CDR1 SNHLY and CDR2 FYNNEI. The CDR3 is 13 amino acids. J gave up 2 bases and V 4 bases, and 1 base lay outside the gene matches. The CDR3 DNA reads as TGTGCCAGCAGTGCAGGGGGCACCTACGAGCAGTACTTC. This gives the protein CASSAGGTYEQYF.

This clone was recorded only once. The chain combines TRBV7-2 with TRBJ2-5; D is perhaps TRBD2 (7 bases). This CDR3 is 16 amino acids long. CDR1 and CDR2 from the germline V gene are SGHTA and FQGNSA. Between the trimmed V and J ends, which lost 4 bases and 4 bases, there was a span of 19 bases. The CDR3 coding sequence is TGTGCCAGCAGCTCGCGGAGGGGGGGAGGGCGAGAGACCCAGTACTTC. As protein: CASSSRRGGGRETQYF.